This T cell receptor (beta chain) came from a study of regulatory T cells in long-lasting Graves disease (dated by TCRdb to the early 2020s). In the study overall: Patients with newly diagnosed Graves' disease had been on antithyroid drugs for under 3 months. The study was registered as a clinical trial and conducted in China. Persistent Graves' disease patients were compared with newly diagnosed Graves' disease patients by peripheral blood TCR sequencing and RNA sequencing. TCR sequencing covered around 13 persistent and some 20 newly diagnosed Graves' disease patients, some 35 samples in total. General conclusions and limits of the study: Sequencing and analysis were limited to the TCR beta chain. Persistent patients shared more public clonotypes among themselves (around 3,000) than newly diagnosed patients did (more than 950). The small sample size was acknowledged by the authors as a limitation that may reduce accuracy. TRBV28, TRBJ1-2 and TRBJ2-5 were preferentially used in persistent disease, while TRBV20-1 and TRBJ2-1 were favored in newly diagnosed disease. Lower TCR Shannon entropy and fewer highly expanded clones were observed in persistent Graves' disease patients than in newly diagnosed patients, which suggested clonal expansion. Peripheral blood alone was examined, since thyroid tissue, which constituted the primary lesion, could not be accessed.

Unmatched junction bases come to 10, with V trimmed by 3 bases and J by 9 bases. The CDR3, from cysteine to phenylalanine, totals 15 residues. The retained sequence is limited to the CDR3, 45 bases, with the frame set at the first base. The germline V gene (reference sequence) yields LNHDA for CDR1 and SQIVND for CDR2. A remark on this clonotype: It lacks a known antigen. No per-base quality is available; no much larger clone lies one base away.

Read against the paper, the sample's time point label means: newly diagnosed GD, antithyroid drugs for less than 3 months. RNA was extracted from PBMCs in TRIzol for both TCR sequencing and RNA sequencing. The diagnosis of Graves' disease followed American Thyroid Association guidelines. Patients were recruited from an endocrinology department in Xi'an, China. Each patient gave roughly 10 milliliters of peripheral blood, collected in an EDTA anticoagulant tube. PBMCs were isolated by Ficoll Paque Plus density gradient separation without further T cell sorting. An Agilent 2100 Bioanalyzer and agarose gel were used to check RNA quality, and a NanoDrop 2000 was used to measure RNA concentration. The library was made by multiplex PCR. Sequencing relied on an Illumina HiSeq 4000. To build TCR beta libraries, CDR3 regions were amplified by Arm-PCR using iRepertoire HTBI primers. Gel purification was performed on PCR products prior to sequencing. Regarding the original processing steps: Gene usage analysis of CDR3 amino acid clonotypes relied on the approximately 68 TRBV and 14 TRBJ segments identified across samples. COPE and FqMerger were used to merge filtered high-quality paired reads into contigs. BLAST was used to align contigs to the IMGT TRBV, TRBD and TRBJ reference genes, and CDR3 was defined following IMGT. Highly expanded clones were defined as clonotypes with a frequency above 0.1%. Shannon entropy served as the measure of repertoire diversity, while the Gini coefficient captured V-J evenness. Clonotypes shared by more than one individual were considered public. TCRdb reprocessed the public reads (quality trimming at Q25 with fastp, clone calling with MiXCR) and kept in-frame beta chains. Rows are combined by CDR3 protein, so each entry shows the most common genes and DNA. None of the V and J calls come from the authors' own analysis; TCRdb made them. The table for this sample lists roughly 610,000 distinct CDR3 sequences; about 15% of them were counted only once. In total, the top ten clones hold 15% to 20% of the sample.

The same sample was also studied in work on T cells in Graves' hyperthyroidism and ophthalmopathy. As described in the second report: Stable Graves' hyperthyroidism was defined as no progression to ophthalmopathy during 18 months of follow-up. Hyperthyroidism patients were newly diagnosed, with disease duration under 2 months, and aged 18 to 65 years. The study excluded patients with uncontrolled infections, other autoimmune diseases, pregnancy or lactation. Diagnoses were based on clinical symptoms, serum thyroxine and TRAb, thyroid ultrasound and orbital computed tomography. For the first round of RT-PCR on the TCR CDR3, the HTBI primer set was used together with the Qiagen OneStep RT-PCR kit. Most expanded thyroid clonotypes (frequency above 0.001) were also found in blood, which suggests that blood repertoires may mirror thyroid immune responses. In cross-validation, a model built on a 13 V-J signature told ophthalmopathy apart from stable hyperthyroidism with just under 90% sensitivity and around 84% specificity, and in testing the same model reached 80%/75%. In validation, the model predicted progression to ophthalmopathy a median of about 6 months before onset, with about 67% sensitivity and roughly 73% specificity. TCR V-J signatures able to tell the groups apart were searched for in a discovery cohort of 95 or so patients, of whom 43 had Graves' ophthalmopathy and under 65 had stable Graves' hyperthyroidism. Whether ophthalmopathy could be predicted prospectively was tested in an independent validation cohort made up of roughly 19 hyperthyroidism patients plus 17 patients who later progressed to ophthalmopathy. For training and testing, the roughly 93 patients in the discovery cohort were randomly divided in a 7:3 ratio. The study also compared thyroid tissue and blood T-cell repertoires from roughly six Graves' hyperthyroidism patients. Once sampling was done, hyperthyroidism patients were given methimazole at a starting dose of 30 mg daily, whereas ophthalmopathy patients were given high-dose intravenous methylprednisolone. The libraries were constructed in a second round of multiplex PCR and then size-selected and purified. The libraries were sequenced on an Illumina HiSeq2000 using paired-end 100 bp reads. SOAPnuke was used to process the raw data, removing reads that contained adapters or uncalled bases, had a mean Phred below 15, or lacked an exact match to the constant primer or identifier. COPE v1.2.5 was used to merge the high-quality paired reads, and each unique nucleotide sequence was defined as a clonotype. MiTCR v1.1 was used to align the clonotypes against IMGT TRBV, TRBD and TRBJ reference segments. The analysis included only V-J combinations with a frequency above 0.0001, which together covered roughly 99% of the repertoires. The TCS score was defined as the ratio of F50 (clonal expansion) to E x V (chaos), calculated using BLOSUM62-based TCRdist between CDR3 peptides within each V-J. Welch's t-statistics and random forest reduced 500 to 550 V-J features to roughly 13, which were used in a naive Bayes classifier (R e1071). Sample size was not statistically predetermined, and blinding of investigators to group allocation was not performed. According to the paper, TCR Vbeta CDR3 sequencing was carried out on more than 120 peripheral blood samples, which came from more than 40 ophthalmopathy, approximately 72 hyperthyroidism and roughly 17 progressor patients.

The source was peripheral blood mononuclear cells (PBMCs), collected at new diagnosis, from a patient treated with antithyroid drugs. The V and J genes are TRBV19 and TRBJ2-1; the central 8 bases match TRBD1. The clonotype comes from a woman under 40 with Graves disease. Donor details come from another sample of the same person, matched by shared clones. The CDR3 is CASSIILGQGAEQFF. Here is the DNA: TGTGCCAGTAGTATCATCTTGGGGCAGGGGGCTGAGCAGTTCTTC.